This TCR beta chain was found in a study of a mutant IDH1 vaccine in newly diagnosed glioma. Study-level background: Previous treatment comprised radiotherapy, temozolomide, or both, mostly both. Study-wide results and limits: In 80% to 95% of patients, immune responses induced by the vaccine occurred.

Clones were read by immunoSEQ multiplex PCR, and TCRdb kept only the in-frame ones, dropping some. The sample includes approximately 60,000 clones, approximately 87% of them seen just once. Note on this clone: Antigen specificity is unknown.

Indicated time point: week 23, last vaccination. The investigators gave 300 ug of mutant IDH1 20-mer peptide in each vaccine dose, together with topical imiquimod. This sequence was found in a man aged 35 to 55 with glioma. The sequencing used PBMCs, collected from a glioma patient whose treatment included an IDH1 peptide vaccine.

The DNA of the CDR3 is TGTGCCAGCAGTGATGCTGGGCAGGGGCCGTACGAGCAGTACTTC. Residues: CASSDAGQGPYEQYF. V and J are TRBV2 and TRBJ2-7; D is perhaps TRBD1 (6 bases). Deletions cut 3 bases from V and 4 bases from J, with 16 bases between. The CDR3 runs to 15 residues. The germline V gene encodes CDR1 SNHLY and CDR2 FYNNEI.